Given below is one T cell receptor (beta chain) in context. Trimming shortened V by 7 bases and J by 1 base, and 13 bases separated the two germline ends. CDR1 and CDR2 from the germline V gene are SEHNR and FQNEAQ (reference sequence). The CDR3 sequence is 14 residues long. The sample originates from a study of blood T cell repertoires in COVID-19. Across the whole study: Sources were T cells, B-cell-depleted T cells, or PBMCs; the material itself was cDNA or gDNA.

Here immunoSEQ multiplex PCR was the method, and the copy in TCRdb shows in-frame clones only, minus some. This sample carries about 120,000 clones, approximately 77% of them seen once, and the ten largest clones take 6.5% to 9%. V is TRBV7-9 and J is TRBJ1-1; D is ambiguous. The receptor was derived from a human donor in a cohort sampled during active COVID-19. Sample: peripheral blood. For the CDR3, the DNA is TGTGCCAGCACCCCCCCACGCGAGAACACTGAAGCTTTCTTT. This gives the protein CASTPPRENTEAFF.